The rows below give T cell receptor beta chains drawn from one sample of a study of blood T cell repertoires in COVID-19. Generated by immunoSEQ multiplex PCR, the TCRdb table keeps only in-frame clones and is missing some. The repertoire holds approximately 250,000 clones, approximately 80% seen once, with more than 6% in the top ten. The sample taken for sequencing was peripheral blood. All receptors derive from a woman aged 55 to 70 with active or convalescent COVID-19. Both conserved end residues are trimmed from each CDR3.

TRBJ2-6,TRBV28,ASSQIDTGVYGANVLT
TRBJ1-2,TRBV30,AWSVVTGYGYT
TRBJ1-2,TRBV9,ASSVDTGIGGYT
TRBJ1-2,TRBV18,ASSVRTGGVINYGYT
TRBJ2-3,TRBV29-1,SVRITDTQY
TRBJ2-3,TRBV7-2,ASSLQVASTDTQY
TRBJ2-7,TRBV18,ASSPGDNRGEQY
TRBJ1-3,TRBV7-8,ASSFRVGRGVQGNTIY
TRBJ1-3,TRBV6-2/TRBV6-3,ASSSVASSGNTIY
TRBJ2-1,TRBV5-4,AIRTGLAYNEQF
TRBJ1-2,TRBV2,ASSPTRNYGYT
TRBJ1-2,TRBV4-2,ASSQPDSVNYGYT
TRBJ1-2,TRBV7-6,ASSFINDYSPTHGYT
TRBJ2-2,TRBV7-2,ASSQTGIGTGELF
TRBJ1-5,TRBV6-5,ASSGGQTNQPQH
TRBJ2-1,TRBV12-3/TRBV12-4,ASSLTSYNEQF
TRBJ2-3,TRBV3-1/TRBV3-2,ASSPQGEGTDTQY
TRBJ1-1,TRBV4-1,ASSSGGGTEAF
TRBJ2-1,TRBV19,ASEQRGSYNEQF
TRBJ1-1,TRBV19,ASSITGGIDTEAF
TRBJ2-1,TRBV15,ATSRVSGSTNEQF
TRBJ1-6,TRBV6-5,ASSRGIESPLH
TRBJ1-4,TRBV5-6,ASSQTGDSDNEKLF
TRBJ1-1,TRBV3-1/TRBV3-2,ASSQDRGGTGRRT
TRBJ2-3,TRBV28,ASTHEGPTDTQY
TRBJ2-7,TRBV15,ATSRNYLAGGAYEQY
TRBJ2-3,TRBV3-1/TRBV3-2,ASSHADRGPDTQY
TRBJ2-2,TRBV3-1/TRBV3-2,ASSRLDDGELF
TRBJ2-1,TRBV11-2,ASSLDSDLGSYNEQF
TRBJ2-6,TRBV5-1,ASSPSPTGGDGANVLT
TRBJ2-3,TRBV28,ASSFKRSTDTQY
TRBJ2-2,TRBV30,AWSIGGPLGELF
TRBJ2-1,TRBV11-2,ASSSLRQGQGYNEQF
TRBJ2-6,TRBV11-3,ASSWGQVSGANVLT
TRBJ1-2,TRBV10-3,AISQTGDGGYT
TRBJ2-3,TRBV14,ASSQDQGSGGPDTQY
TRBJ2-3,TRBV7-8,ASSLATWYRATDTQY
TRBJ2-7,TRBV7-8,ASSLGPWTGWEKQY
TRBJ2-2,TRBV19,ASSTGAANTGELF
TRBJ2-1,TRBV9,ASSPFGLADNEQF
TRBJ2-7,TRBV21-1,ASKVSAGLSYEQY
TRBJ2-2,TRBV24-1,ATSRLGTANTGELF
TRBJ2-5,TRBV19,ASSNGLAGVETQY
TRBJ1-5,TRBV5-1,ASSLDGSNQPQH
TRBJ2-7,TRBV5-1,ASSLGLAGGVYEQY
TRBJ1-5,TRBV18,ASSLGGSGQPQH
TRBJ1-5,TRBV2,ASSREHNQPQH
TRBJ2-1,TRBV18,ASSPELAGGPHEQF
TRBJ2-5,TRBV5-1,ASSLGTSGTPEETQY
TRBJ1-1,TRBV6-5,ASVITRDSPEAF
TRBJ2-5,TRBV3-1/TRBV3-2,ASSRLDFSGVEETQY